These 11 T cell receptor beta chains were sequenced from one sample in a study of T cells in Graves' hyperthyroidism and ophthalmopathy. Researchers took RNA transcripts and amplified the TCR beta CDR3 regions from them. The TCR CDR3 was amplified in a first-round RT-PCR using the HTBI primer set. TCRdb recomputed calls from the multiplex PCR reads with MiXCR, one row per CDR3 protein. The sample holds 350,000 or so distinct CDR3 sequences, 17% seen once. Sequencing input: blood. Receptors originate from a woman aged 25 to 39 with Graves' hyperthyroidism that later progressed to Graves' ophthalmopathy.

This clonotype was counted ten times or more. V is TRBV11-2 and J is TRBJ1-2; TRBD1 agrees at 7 bases. J was trimmed by 10 bases and V by 5 bases; bases with no gene match: 10. Germline lookup yields CDR1 SGHAT and CDR2 FQNNGV. The CDR3 sequence is 13 residues long. This CDR3 reads CASSLTGNSDYTF. In DNA, the CDR3 is TGTGCCAGCAGCCTGACAGGGAACTCGGACTACACCTTC. The full variable domain, its missing parts supplied by reference TRBV11-2 and TRBJ1-2, is EAGVAQSPRYKIIEKRQSVAFWCNPISGHATLYWYQQILGQGPKLLIQFQNNGVVDDSQLPKDRFSAERLKGVDSTLKIQPAKLEDSAVYLCASSLTGNSDYTFGSGTRLTVV.

This chain joins TRBV11-3 and TRBJ2-3, with TRBD2 matching over 13 bases. This CDR3 is built from 15 residues. Germline CDR1 SGHNT, CDR2 YENEEA. V was pared by 7 bases and J by 6 bases, with 7 bases of the junction left unmatched. Here the CDR3 reads CASTSWTSGSDTQYF. CDR3 nucleotide sequence: TGTGCCAGCACCTCCTGGACTAGCGGGAGTGATACGCAGTATTTT.

In its sample, this clonotype was seen many times. The rearrangement links TRBV3-1 to TRBJ1-1; D remains unclear. The germline gives CDR1 LGHDT, CDR2 YNNKEL (reference sequence). The CDR3 runs 16 residues. Trimming took 1 base from V and 0 from J, leaving 12 bases between them. CDR3 loop: CASSQGVGFMNTEAFF. The CDR3, as DNA: TGTGCCAGCAGCCAAGGAGTAGGATTCATGAACACTGAAGCTTTCTTT.

This clonotype was observed a handful of times. This chain connects TRBV29-1 to TRBJ2-7; 7 nucleotides agree with TRBD2. From germline, CDR1 is SQVTM and CDR2 ANQGSEA. This CDR3 region has 12 residues. Trimming took 4 bases from V and 4 from J; bases not matched to a gene: 4. The CDR3 here is CSVVWGGYEQYF. The CDR3 DNA reads TGCAGCGTTGTCTGGGGAGGGTACGAGCAGTACTTC.

Ten or more counts support this clonotype. The gene calls are TRBV6-1 and TRBJ2-7, with TRBD1 matching over 7 bases. The ends lost 3 bases at V and 3 bases at J; junction bases unmatched: 8. From germline, CDR1 is MNHNS and CDR2 SASEGT. The CDR3 consists of 15 residues. The CDR3 is CASSDPGRGYYEQYF. The DNA for the CDR3 is TGTGCCAGCAGTGATCCTGGCAGGGGGTACTACGAGCAGTACTTC.

This clonotype showed up just a few times. This sequence joins TRBV28 and TRBJ2-7; D may correspond to TRBD1 or TRBD2 (5 bases each). The germline V and J ends were trimmed by 6 bases and 1 base, with 16 bases remaining between them. Per germline, CDR1 MDHEN and CDR2 SYDVKM. This CDR3 contains 15 residues. CDR3 loop: CASSDRDGYSYEQYF. The CDR3 DNA sequence: TGTGCCAGCAGCGATAGGGACGGATATTCCTACGAGCAGTACTTC.

This clonotype was seen many times. V usage is TRBV6-1 and J usage is TRBJ1-6; TRBD1 might be the D (5 bases). Germline CDR1 is MNHNS and CDR2 is SASEGT. The V end lost 8 bases, the J end lost 4 bases, and 12 bases lay between the germline ends. CDR3 length: 14 residues. This CDR3 is CASRAGLYNSPLHF. CDR3 in DNA: TGTGCCAGCCGGGCGGGGCTTTATAATTCACCCCTCCACTTT.

V is TRBV14 and J is TRBJ2-1; 7 nucleotides match TRBD1. Germline CDR1 is SGHDN and CDR2 is FVKESK. Germline trimming cut 6 bases from V and 4 bases from J; bases unmatched to any gene: 6. CDR3 length equals 14 residues. The CDR3 here is CASSRTGWYNEQFF. The CDR3 coding sequence is TGTGCCAGCAGTCGGACAGGCTGGTACAATGAGCAGTTCTTC.

This clonotype was picked up many times. This rearrangement joins TRBV6-2 or TRBV6-3 to TRBJ1-4; possibly TRBD1 for D (6 bases). Germline-derived CDR1 and CDR2 are MNHEY and SVGEGT. Trimming shortened V by 4 bases and J by 8 bases, and 17 bases separated the two germline ends. The CDR3 length is 15 residues. The CDR3: CASSSRGDTIEKLFF. The CDR3 DNA reads TGTGCCAGCAGTTCCCGGGGGGACACAATAGAAAAACTGTTTTTT.

This clonotype was picked up many times. The V gene is TRBV13, the J gene TRBJ1-1, with 10 positions matching TRBD1. In germline, CDR1 is PRHDT, CDR2 FYEKMQ (reference sequence). The CDR3 spans 18 residues. V lost 6 bases, J lost 6 bases, and 19 bases stayed unmatched. CDR3 residues: CASRKPGQGIRRSAEAFF. The CDR3 DNA reads TGTGCCAGCAGAAAGCCGGGACAGGGGATTCGCCGGAGCGCTGAAGCTTTCTTT.

This clonotype has more than one count but fewer than ten. The chain uses TRBV7-9 and TRBJ1-1; possibly TRBD1 for D (6 bases). The V end lost 2 bases, the J end lost 3 bases, and 10 bases lay between the germline ends. Germline assignment: CDR1 SEHNR and CDR2 FQNEAQ (reference sequence). The CDR3 runs 14 residues. The CDR3 coding sequence is TGTGCCAGCAGCTTAATCCCAGGGGACACTGAAGCTTTCTTT. It encodes CASSLIPGDTEAFF.